One sample yielded the 5 T cell receptor beta chains listed below, sequenced in a study of tissue T cells after allogeneic stem cell transplantation (dated by TCRdb to the early 2020s). The library was produced with the immunoSEQ multiplex PCR assay. In its TCRdb copy, this immuneACCESS table keeps in-frame sequences only and misses some clones. Where compared with another copy, unresolved V genes explain less than half of these, and the others have no known cause. This sample lists 20,000 to 25,000 clones; around 67% were detected once. The leading ten clones occupy less than 8.5% of the sample. Per the publication, the time point label means: human tissue collected at research (rapid) autopsy. The input for sequencing was tissue from the ileum, taken at autopsy. These receptors were collected from a female donor older than 55 with lung cancer.

The V and J genes are TRBV11-1 and TRBJ2-3, with D maybe TRBD2 (6 bases). CDR1 is SGHAT, CDR2 FQDESV, per germline (reference sequence). V was clipped by 4 bases and J by 1 base, with 12 bases between them. The CDR3 loop spans 15 amino acids. The CDR3 DNA follows: TGTGCCAGCAGCTCTCGGGACTCTGGCACAGATACGCAGTATTTT. It yields the protein CASSSRDSGTDTQYF.

This clone showed up just once. This chain connects TRBV6-1 to TRBJ1-4; possible D gene TRBD1, 5 bases. The CDR3 extends over 18 amino acids. CDR1 is MNHNS, CDR2 SASEGT, per germline. The V end was cut by 4 bases, the J end by 1 base, with 19 bases between. This chain's CDR3 is CASSGESRRQKTNEKLFF. The DNA of the CDR3 is TGTGCCAGCAGTGGAGAGTCCCGCCGACAGAAAACTAATGAAAAACTGTTTTTT.

This clone was counted a few times. The chain combines TRBV11-3 with TRBJ2-7; 9 bases map to TRBD2. The CDR3 length is 15 residues. CDR1 and CDR2 (germline): SGHNT, YENEEA. V shed 2 bases and J 0 bases; nucleotides not matched to a gene: 2. DNA for the CDR3: TGTGCCAGCAGCTTACTTAGCGGGAGCTCCTACGAGCAGTACTTC. As protein: CASSLLSGSSYEQYF. The entire variable domain, with the rest obtained from reference TRBV11-3 and TRBJ2-7, is as follows: EAGVVQSPRYKIIEKKQPVAFWCNPISGHNTLYWYLQNLGQGPELLIRYENEEAVDDSQLPKDRFSAERLKGVDSTLKIQPAELGDSAVYLCASSLLSGSSYEQYFGPGTRLTVT.

The chain is built from TRBV6-5 and TRBJ1-5; TRBD1 might be the D (5 bases). CDR1 is MNHEY and CDR2 is SVGAGI in the germline V gene. The CDR3 runs to 14 residues. V lost 4 bases and J lost 5, with 12 bases in between. The CDR3 DNA is TGTGCCAGCAGTTGGGGCCGTGGGGATCAGCCCCAGCATTTT. Its protein product is CASSWGRGDQPQHF.

The CDR3, as DNA: TGTGCCAGCTCACACAAACAGGGGACGGGTCAGCCCCAGCATTTT. It codes for CASSHKQGTGQPQHF. V gene TRBV18 combines with J gene TRBJ1-5; 7 nucleotides agree with TRBD1. V lost 4 bases and J lost 6; bases outside the gene matches: 9. The CDR3 runs 15 residues. CDR1 KGHSH and CDR2 LQKENI come from the germline V gene.